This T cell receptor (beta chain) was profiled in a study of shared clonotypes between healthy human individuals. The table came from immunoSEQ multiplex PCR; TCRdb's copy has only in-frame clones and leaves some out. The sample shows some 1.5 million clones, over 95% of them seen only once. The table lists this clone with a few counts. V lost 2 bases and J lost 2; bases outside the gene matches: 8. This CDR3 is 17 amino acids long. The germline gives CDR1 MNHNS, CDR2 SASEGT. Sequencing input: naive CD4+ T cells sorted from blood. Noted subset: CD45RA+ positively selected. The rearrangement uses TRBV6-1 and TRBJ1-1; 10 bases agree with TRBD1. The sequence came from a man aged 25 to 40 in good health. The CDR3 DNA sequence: TGTGCCAGCAGTGAACAGCGACAGGGGGCGATTAACACTGAAGCTTTCTTT. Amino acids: CASSEQRQGAINTEAFF.